This T cell receptor beta chain was captured by sequencing in a study of naive and memory T cell subsets. The treatment was: skin biopsy from PPD injection site in Mantoux-positive individual. Unsorted total RNA, roughly 1 to 1000 ng, was DNase treated before reverse transcription. A UMI-containing oligonucleotide was joined by 3' ligation to the TCR cDNA template. This clonotype was counted ten times or more. The antigen is not known. Alpha and beta constant region primers primed reverse transcription for blood and skin samples. TCRdb passed the UMI-ligation and nested PCR reads through MiXCR, listing each CDR3 protein once. The sample lists around 18,000 distinct CDR3 sequences, more than 9% seen once, with 6.8% in the top ten. V trimming: 6 bases; J trimming: 7 bases; junction bases outside the gene matches: 15. This CDR3 is built from 15 residues. CDR1 is MDHEN and CDR2 is SYDVKM in the germline V gene.

Study outcomes and limitations: More TCRs at tuberculin sites were read as hypersensitivity T cell infiltration.

The origin of this receptor is an adult in good health. This specimen consisted of skin, obtained from a tuberculin skin test site. The genes are TRBV28 and TRBJ2-7; TRBD1 aligns across 7 bases. Written as DNA, the CDR3 is TGTGCCAGCAGACCAGGGTCTCAGGGGGTTTGGGAGCAGTACTTC. The encoded protein is CASRPGSQGVWEQYF.